Sequencing of this T cell receptor (beta chain) was carried out in a study of blood T cell repertoires in COVID-19. Study background: Nucleic acid was either cDNA or gDNA, and it came from T cells, B-cell-depleted T cells, or PBMCs.

After removal of 0 bases from V and 5 bases from J, the junction contained 4 bases not matched to a gene. The CDR3 sequence is 16 residues long. Per the germline V gene, CDR1 is SGDLS and CDR2 is YYNGEE. Recruitment covered roughly 24 US areas and drew participants whose ages spanned roughly 18 to 90 years. Authors' processing steps: Amplification of reference gene primers provided the estimated nucleated cell counts. Method: immunoSEQ multiplex PCR; TCRdb's copy keeps in-frame clones and lacks some. The V and J calls and clone size are taken from that table; D and trimming were inferred from the DNA. The table has some 460,000 clones, about 90% seen once; the top ten hold approximately 2%.

The chain recombines TRBV9 with TRBJ2-1; 11 bases are a match to TRBD2. This TCR was sampled from a woman aged 18 to 35 with acute COVID-19. Sequences were obtained from PBMCs or T cells enriched from blood (not recorded which). CDR3 DNA sequence: TGTGCCAGCAGCGTAGATCCTAGCGGGGGGAACAATGAGCAGTTCTTC. Encoded protein: CASSVDPSGGNNEQFF.